The 9 T cell receptor beta chains listed next were all sequenced from one sample in a study of T cell responses to AZD1222 COVID-19 vaccine (dated by TCRdb to about 2021). What the time point label conveys for this sample: baseline before first vaccination. Library method: the immunoSEQ multiplex PCR assay. TCRdb limited this immuneACCESS table to in-frame rearrangements with V and J called. A share of clones is missing; checked studies link under half to unresolved V genes, and the rest is unexplained. This sample is represented by over 85,000 clones; around 89% of them were singletons. 6.5% to 8% of the sample rests with the top ten. The sequences come from peripheral blood, collected on day 0 of AZD1222 vaccination. The source is an adult in good health.

The genes are TRBV7-2 and TRBJ2-1; possibly TRBD1 for D (5 bases). The V gene lost 5 bases and the J gene lost 0 bases, with 14 bases spanning the gap. The CDR3 covers 16 residues. CDR1 is SGHTA, CDR2 FQGNSA, per germline. CDR3 loop: CASSASPGNSYNEQFF. CDR3 nucleotides: TGTGCCAGCAGCGCCTCCCCAGGGAACTCCTACAATGAGCAGTTCTTC.

A single count supports this clone. The chain has TRBV10-3 and TRBJ2-2, with D maybe TRBD1 (6 bases). Looked up from germline, CDR1 is ENHRY and CDR2 is SYGVKD. The CDR3 has 13 residues. The germline V and J ends were trimmed by 2 bases and 9 bases, with 10 bases remaining between them. Written as DNA, the CDR3 is TGTGCCATCAGTGAGGGTGGGGGCAGGGAGCTGTTTTTT. This encodes CAISEGGGRELFF.

This clone has more than one count but fewer than ten. The V and J genes are TRBV2 and TRBJ1-5; no clear D gene. Trimming pared 4 bases from V and 2 bases from J, leaving 12 bases between. The CDR3 consists of 15 residues. Germline V CDR1 and CDR2: SNHLY, FYNNEI. The CDR3 bases are TGTGCCAGCAGTGGGTACCAGGTTGGCAATCAGCCCCAGCATTTT. Encoded protein: CASSGYQVGNQPQHF.

V gene TRBV7-8 combines with J gene TRBJ1-6; D gene unclear. CDR1 and CDR2 from the germline V gene are SGHVS and FQNEAQ. Trimming removed 5 bases from V and 6 bases from J, with 8 bases in between. The CDR3 length is 13 residues. The CDR3 here is CASSPGFNSPLHF. The CDR3 DNA sequence: TGTGCCAGCAGCCCGGGCTTTAATTCACCCCTCCACTTT.

CDR3 region: CASSRGQSATEAFF. The CDR3 region has the DNA TGCGCCAGCAGCAGGGGACAATCCGCCACTGAAGCTTTCTTT. The gene calls are TRBV5-1 and TRBJ1-1; D is possibly TRBD1 (6 bases). The CDR3 has 14 residues. The ends were cut back, 4 bases at V and 4 bases at J, with 14 bases in the middle. Germline assignment: CDR1 SGHRS and CDR2 YFSETQ. Full variable domain (remainder filled in from reference TRBV5-1 and TRBJ1-1): KAGVTQTPRYLIKTRGQQVTLSCSPISGHRSVSWYQQTPGQGLQFLFEYFSETQRNKGNFPGRFSGRQFSNSRSEMNVSTLELGDSALYLCASSRGQSATEAFFGQGTRLTVV.

Only one count was recorded for this clone. The chain combines TRBV11-2 with TRBJ1-2; 8 positions agree with TRBD1. Trimming at V came to 5 bases and at J to 4 bases, leaving 6 bases not matched to a gene. CDR3 length equals 14 residues. Germline V gene data show CDR1 as SGHAT and CDR2 as FQNNGV. The CDR3 loop is CASSTTTGGYGYTF. The CDR3 nucleotides read TGTGCCAGCAGCACCACCACAGGGGGCTATGGCTACACCTTC. Using reference TRBV11-2 and TRBJ1-2 for the parts outside the CDR3, the full variable domain is EAGVAQSPRYKIIEKRQSVAFWCNPISGHATLYWYQQILGQGPKLLIQFQNNGVVDDSQLPKDRFSAERLKGVDSTLKIQPAKLEDSAVYLCASSTTTGGYGYTFGSGTRLTVV.

This chain uses TRBV7-9 with TRBJ2-5; possible D gene TRBD1, 5 bases. The V end lost 5 bases, the J end lost 1 base, and 14 bases lay between the germline ends. Germline CDR1 SEHNR, CDR2 FQNEAQ (reference sequence). This CDR3 has 15 amino acids. The CDR3 nucleotides read TGTGCCAGCAGCCTCCTAAGACAGTCCCAAGAGACCCAGTACTTC. It codes for CASSLLRQSQETQYF.

In this sample, this clone turned up a few times. The DNA for the CDR3 is TGTGCCAGCTACATGGGACATCGGGGTGATGAGCAGTTCTTC. It codes for CASYMGHRGDEQFF. This chain joins TRBV6-5 and TRBJ2-1, with a possible D match to TRBD1 (6 bases). The CDR3 sequence is 14 residues long. Germline values: CDR1 MNHEY, CDR2 SVGAGI. Trimming took 8 bases from V and 8 from J, leaving 19 bases between them.

V and J are TRBV4-3 and TRBJ2-1; 10 positions agree with TRBD1. This CDR3 has 15 residues. Trimming cost V 4 bases and J 3 bases; bases outside gene matches: 3. CDR1 LGHNA and CDR2 YSLEER come from the germline V gene. This CDR3 reads CASSPGTGDYNEQFF. CDR3 sequence (DNA): TGCGCCAGCAGCCCCGGGACAGGGGACTACAATGAGCAGTTCTTC.